The clone carrying this TCR beta chain was seen more than once but under ten times. The length of the CDR3 is 13 residues. Germline V gene lookup returns CDR1 SEHNR and CDR2 FQNEAQ (reference sequence). V was cut by 2 bases and J by 5 bases, with 10 bases left in between. TCRdb used MiXCR to reprocess the RT-PCR reads, holding one entry per CDR3 protein. The repertoire holds about 680,000 distinct CDR3 sequences, more than 13% seen once, with 3% to 4.5% in the top ten. V gene TRBV7-9 combines with J gene TRBJ2-7, with D perhaps TRBD2 (6 bases). The TCR was taken from a female donor in good health, serving as a healthy control. The specimen sequenced was memory CD4+ T cells from blood. CDR3 loop: CASSLRQRDEQYF. The CDR3 nucleotides read TGTGCCAGCAGCTTACGACAGCGGGACGAGCAGTACTTC. Full variable domain (missing parts from reference TRBV7-9 and TRBJ2-7): DTGVSQNPRHKITKRGQNVTFRCDPISEHNRLYWYRQTLGQGPEFLTYFQNEAQLEKSRLLSDRFSAERPKGSFSTLEIQRTEQGDSAMYLCASSLRQRDEQYFGPGTRLTVT.